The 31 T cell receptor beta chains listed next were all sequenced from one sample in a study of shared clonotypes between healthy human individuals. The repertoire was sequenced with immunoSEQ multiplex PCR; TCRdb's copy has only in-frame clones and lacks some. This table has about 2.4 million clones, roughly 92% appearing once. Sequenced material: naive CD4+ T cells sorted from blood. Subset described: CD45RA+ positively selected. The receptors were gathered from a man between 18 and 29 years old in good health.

The CDR3 bases are TGTGCCAGCAGCCCCCATGGGCGGGGGGCCTACAATGAGCAGTTCTTC. Protein product: CASSPHGRGAYNEQFF. V is TRBV7-3 and J is TRBJ2-1; 8 nucleotides match TRBD2. This CDR3 is 16 amino acids long. V trimming: 5 bases; J trimming: 2 bases; junction bases outside the gene matches: 8. Germline CDR1 reads SGHTA; CDR2 reads FQGTGA.

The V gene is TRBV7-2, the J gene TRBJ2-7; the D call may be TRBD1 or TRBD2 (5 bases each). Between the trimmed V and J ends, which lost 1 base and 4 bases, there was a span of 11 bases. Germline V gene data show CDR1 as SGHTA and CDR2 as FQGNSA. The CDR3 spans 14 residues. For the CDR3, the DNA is TGTGCCAGCAGCTTAGGAGGGGATTTATACGAGCAGTACTTC. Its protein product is CASSLGGDLYEQYF.

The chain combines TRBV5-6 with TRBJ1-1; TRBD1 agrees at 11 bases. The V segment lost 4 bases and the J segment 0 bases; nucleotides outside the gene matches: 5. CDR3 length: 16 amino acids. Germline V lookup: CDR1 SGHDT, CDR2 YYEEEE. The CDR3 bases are TGTGCCAGCAGCATGGACAGGGGGCGAATGAACACTGAAGCTTTCTTT. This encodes CASSMDRGRMNTEAFF.

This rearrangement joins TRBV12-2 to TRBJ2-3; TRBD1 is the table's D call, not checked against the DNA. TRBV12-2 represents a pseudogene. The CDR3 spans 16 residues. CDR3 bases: TGTGCAAGTCGCCAAGGGGCAGGGGATGGGACAGATACGCAGTATTTT. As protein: CASRQGAGDGTDTQYF.

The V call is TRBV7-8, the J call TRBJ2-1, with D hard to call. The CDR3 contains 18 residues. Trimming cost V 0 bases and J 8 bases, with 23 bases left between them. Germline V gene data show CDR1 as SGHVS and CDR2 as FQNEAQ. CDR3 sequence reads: CASSLATFAGPGFHEQFF. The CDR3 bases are TGTGCCAGCAGCTTAGCAACCTTCGCCGGACCAGGTTTCCATGAGCAGTTCTTC.

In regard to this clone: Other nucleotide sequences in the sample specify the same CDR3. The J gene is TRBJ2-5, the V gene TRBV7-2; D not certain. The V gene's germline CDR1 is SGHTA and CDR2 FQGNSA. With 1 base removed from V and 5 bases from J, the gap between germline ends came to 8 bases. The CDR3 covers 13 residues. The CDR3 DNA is TGTGCCAGCAGCTTAGGACTGGGGGAGACCCAGTACTTC. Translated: CASSLGLGETQYF.

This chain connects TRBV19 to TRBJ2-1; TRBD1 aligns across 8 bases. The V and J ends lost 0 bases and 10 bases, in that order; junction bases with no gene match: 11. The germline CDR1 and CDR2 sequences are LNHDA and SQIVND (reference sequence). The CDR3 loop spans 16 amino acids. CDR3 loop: CASSIDGQGRIGEQFF. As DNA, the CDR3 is TGTGCCAGTAGTATAGACGGACAGGGAAGGATAGGGGAGCAGTTCTTC. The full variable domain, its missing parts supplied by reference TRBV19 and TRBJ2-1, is DGGITQSPKYLFRKEGQNVTLSCEQNLNHDAMYWYRQDPGQGLRLIYYSQIVNDFQKGDIAEGYSVSREKKESFPLTVTSAQKNPTAFYLCASSIDGQGRIGEQFFGPGTRLTVL.

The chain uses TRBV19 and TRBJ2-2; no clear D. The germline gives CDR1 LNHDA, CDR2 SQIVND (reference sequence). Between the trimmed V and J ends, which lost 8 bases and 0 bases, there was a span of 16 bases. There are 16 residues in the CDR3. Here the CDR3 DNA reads TGTGCCAGTCACAGCTTAAGGAGCCCGAACACCGGGGAGCTGTTTTTT. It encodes CASHSLRSPNTGELFF.

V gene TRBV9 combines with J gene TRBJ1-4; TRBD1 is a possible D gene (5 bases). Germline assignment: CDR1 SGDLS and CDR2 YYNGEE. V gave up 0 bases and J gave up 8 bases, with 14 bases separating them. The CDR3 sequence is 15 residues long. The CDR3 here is CASSVGAGPSEKLFF. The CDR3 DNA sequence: TGTGCCAGCAGCGTAGGGGCAGGGCCGTCAGAAAAACTGTTTTTT.

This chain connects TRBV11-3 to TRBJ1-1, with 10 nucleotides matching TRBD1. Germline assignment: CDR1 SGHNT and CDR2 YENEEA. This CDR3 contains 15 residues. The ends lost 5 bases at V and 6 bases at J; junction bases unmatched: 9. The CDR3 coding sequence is TGTGCCAGCAGCCATCGGGGACAGGGGATCTCTGAAGCTTTCTTT. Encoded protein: CASSHRGQGISEAFF. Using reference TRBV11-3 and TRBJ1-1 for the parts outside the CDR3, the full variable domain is EAGVVQSPRYKIIEKKQPVAFWCNPISGHNTLYWYLQNLGQGPELLIRYENEEAVDDSQLPKDRFSAERLKGVDSTLKIQPAELGDSAVYLCASSHRGQGISEAFFGQGTRLTVV.

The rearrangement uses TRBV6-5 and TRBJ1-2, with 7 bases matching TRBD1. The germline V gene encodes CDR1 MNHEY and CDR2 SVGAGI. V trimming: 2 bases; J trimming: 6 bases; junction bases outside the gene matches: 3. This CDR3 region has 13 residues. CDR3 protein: CASSYRGLDGYTF. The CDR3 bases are TGTGCCAGCAGTTACAGGGGGCTCGATGGCTACACCTTC.

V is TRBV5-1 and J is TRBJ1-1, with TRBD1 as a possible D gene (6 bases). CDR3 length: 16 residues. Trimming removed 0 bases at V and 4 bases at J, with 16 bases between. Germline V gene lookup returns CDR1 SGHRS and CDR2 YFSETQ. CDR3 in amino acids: CASSLEGVFASTEAFF. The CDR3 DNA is TGCGCCAGCAGCTTGGAGGGGGTATTTGCGAGCACTGAAGCTTTCTTT.

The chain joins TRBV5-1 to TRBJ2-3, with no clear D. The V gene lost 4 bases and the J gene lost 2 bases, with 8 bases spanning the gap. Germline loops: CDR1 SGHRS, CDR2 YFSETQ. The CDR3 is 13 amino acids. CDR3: CASSMGFTDTQYF. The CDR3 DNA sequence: TGCGCCAGCAGCATGGGGTTCACAGATACGCAGTATTTT.

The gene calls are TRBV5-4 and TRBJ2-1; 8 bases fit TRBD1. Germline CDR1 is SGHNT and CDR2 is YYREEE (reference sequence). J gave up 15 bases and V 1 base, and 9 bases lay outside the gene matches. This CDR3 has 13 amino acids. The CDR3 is CASSLTEDRGRFF. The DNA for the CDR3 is TGTGCCAGCAGCTTGACCGAAGACAGGGGCCGGTTCTTC.

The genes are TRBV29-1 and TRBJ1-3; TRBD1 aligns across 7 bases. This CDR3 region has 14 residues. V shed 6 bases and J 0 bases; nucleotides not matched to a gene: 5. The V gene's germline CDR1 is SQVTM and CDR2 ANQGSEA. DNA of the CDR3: TGCAGCGTCGGGACAGTAAGCTCTGGAAACACCATATATTTT. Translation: CSVGTVSSGNTIYF. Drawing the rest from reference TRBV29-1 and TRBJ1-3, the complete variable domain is SAVISQKPSRDICQRGTSLTIQCQVDSQVTMMFWYRQQPGQSLTLIATANQGSEATYESGFVIDKFPISRPNLTFSTLTVSNMSPEDSSIYLCSVGTVSSGNTIYFGEGSWLTVV.

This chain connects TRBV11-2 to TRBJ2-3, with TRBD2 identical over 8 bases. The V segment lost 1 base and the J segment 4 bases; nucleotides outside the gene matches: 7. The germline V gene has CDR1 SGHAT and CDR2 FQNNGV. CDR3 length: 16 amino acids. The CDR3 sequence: CASSLVGGRFADTQYF. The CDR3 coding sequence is TGTGCCAGCAGCTTAGTTGGCGGGAGGTTCGCAGATACGCAGTATTTT.

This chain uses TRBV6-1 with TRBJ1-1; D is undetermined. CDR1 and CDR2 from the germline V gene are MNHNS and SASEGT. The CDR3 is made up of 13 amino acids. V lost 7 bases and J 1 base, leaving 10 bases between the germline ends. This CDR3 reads CASTQTPNTEAFF. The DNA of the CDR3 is TGTGCCAGCACTCAGACACCGAACACTGAAGCTTTCTTT.

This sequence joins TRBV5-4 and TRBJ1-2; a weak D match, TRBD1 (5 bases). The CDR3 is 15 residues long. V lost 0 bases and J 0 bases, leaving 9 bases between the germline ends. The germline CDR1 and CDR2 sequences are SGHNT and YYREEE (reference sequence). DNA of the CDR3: TGTGCCAGCAGCTTGGACAGGCGTGCTAACTATGGCTACACCTTC. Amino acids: CASSLDRRANYGYTF.

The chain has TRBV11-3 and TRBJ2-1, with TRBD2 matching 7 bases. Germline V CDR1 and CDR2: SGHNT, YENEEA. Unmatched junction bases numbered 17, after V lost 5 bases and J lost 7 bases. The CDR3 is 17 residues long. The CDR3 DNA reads TGTGCCAGCAGCCCCGGCAGGCTAGCGGTCAAGGAGAATGAGCAGTTCTTC. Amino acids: CASSPGRLAVKENEQFF.

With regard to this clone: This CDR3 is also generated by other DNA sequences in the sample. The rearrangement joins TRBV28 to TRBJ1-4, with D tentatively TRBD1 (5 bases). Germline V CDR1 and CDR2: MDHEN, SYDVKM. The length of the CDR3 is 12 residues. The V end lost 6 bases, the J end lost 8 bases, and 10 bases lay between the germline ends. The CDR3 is CASSRGGEKLFF. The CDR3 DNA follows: TGTGCCAGCAGCCGGGGGGGAGAAAAACTGTTTTTT. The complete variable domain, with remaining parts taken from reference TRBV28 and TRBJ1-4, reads DVKVTQSSRYLVKRTGEKVFLECVQDMDHENMFWYRQDPGLGLRLIYFSYDVKMKEKGDIPEGYSVSREKKERFSLILESASTNQTSMYLCASSRGGEKLFFGSGTQLSVL.

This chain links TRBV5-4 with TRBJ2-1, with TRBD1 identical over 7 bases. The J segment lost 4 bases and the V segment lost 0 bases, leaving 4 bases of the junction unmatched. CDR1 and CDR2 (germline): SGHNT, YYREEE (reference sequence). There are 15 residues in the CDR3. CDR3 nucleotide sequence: TGTGCCAGCAGCTTGGCGACAGGGATTTACAATGAGCAGTTCTTC. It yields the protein CASSLATGIYNEQFF.

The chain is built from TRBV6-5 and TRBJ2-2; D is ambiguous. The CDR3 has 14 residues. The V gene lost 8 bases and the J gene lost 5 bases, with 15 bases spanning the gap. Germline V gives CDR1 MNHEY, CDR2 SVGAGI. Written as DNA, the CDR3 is TGTGCCAGCTCGTTTGGGAAGAGAACCGGGGAGCTGTTTTTT. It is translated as CASSFGKRTGELFF.

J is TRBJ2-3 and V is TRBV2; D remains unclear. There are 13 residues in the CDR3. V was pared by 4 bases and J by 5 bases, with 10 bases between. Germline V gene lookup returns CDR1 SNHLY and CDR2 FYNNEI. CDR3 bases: TGTGCCAGCAGTGTTTCCCTCAGAGATACGCAGTATTTT. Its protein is CASSVSLRDTQYF.

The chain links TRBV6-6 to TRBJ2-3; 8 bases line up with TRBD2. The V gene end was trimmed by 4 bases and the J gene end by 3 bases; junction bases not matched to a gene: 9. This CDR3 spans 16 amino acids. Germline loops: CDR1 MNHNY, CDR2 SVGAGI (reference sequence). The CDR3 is CASSLLSGGVTDTQYF. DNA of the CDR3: TGTGCCAGCAGTTTGCTTTCGGGAGGGGTAACAGATACGCAGTATTTT.

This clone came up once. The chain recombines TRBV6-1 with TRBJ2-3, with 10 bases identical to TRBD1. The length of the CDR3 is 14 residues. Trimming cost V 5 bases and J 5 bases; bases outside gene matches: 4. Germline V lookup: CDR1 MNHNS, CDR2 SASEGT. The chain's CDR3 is CASSRTGGGDTQYF. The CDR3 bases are TGTGCCAGCAGTCGGACAGGGGGAGGAGATACGCAGTATTTT.

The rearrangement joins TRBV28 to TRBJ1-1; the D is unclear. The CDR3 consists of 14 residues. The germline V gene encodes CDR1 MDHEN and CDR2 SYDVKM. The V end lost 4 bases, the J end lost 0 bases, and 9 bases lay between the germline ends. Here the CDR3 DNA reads TGTGCCAGCAGTTCCCACCCACTGAACACTGAAGCTTTCTTT. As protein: CASSSHPLNTEAFF.

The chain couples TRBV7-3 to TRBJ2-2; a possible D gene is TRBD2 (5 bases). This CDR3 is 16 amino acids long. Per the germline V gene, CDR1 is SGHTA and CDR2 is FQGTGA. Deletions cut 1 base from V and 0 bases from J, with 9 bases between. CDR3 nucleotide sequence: TGTGCCAGCAGCTTAATCTCCGGGGCGAACACCGGGGAGCTGTTTTTT. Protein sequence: CASSLISGANTGELFF.

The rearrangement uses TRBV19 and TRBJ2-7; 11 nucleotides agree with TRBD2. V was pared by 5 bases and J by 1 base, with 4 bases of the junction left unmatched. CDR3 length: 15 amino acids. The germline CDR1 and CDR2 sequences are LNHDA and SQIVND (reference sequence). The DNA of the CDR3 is TGTGCCAGTAGTGAAACTAGCGGGGGTTCCTACGAGCAGTACTTC. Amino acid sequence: CASSETSGGSYEQYF. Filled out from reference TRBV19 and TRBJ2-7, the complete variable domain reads DGGITQSPKYLFRKEGQNVTLSCEQNLNHDAMYWYRQDPGQGLRLIYYSQIVNDFQKGDIAEGYSVSREKKESFPLTVTSAQKNPTAFYLCASSETSGGSYEQYFGPGTRLTVT.

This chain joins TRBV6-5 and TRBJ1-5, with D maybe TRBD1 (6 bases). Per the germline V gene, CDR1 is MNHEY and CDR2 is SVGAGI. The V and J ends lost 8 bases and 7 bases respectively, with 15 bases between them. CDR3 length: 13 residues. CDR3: CASGRGGEQPQHF. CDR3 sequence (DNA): TGTGCCAGCGGCAGAGGGGGAGAGCAGCCCCAGCATTTT.

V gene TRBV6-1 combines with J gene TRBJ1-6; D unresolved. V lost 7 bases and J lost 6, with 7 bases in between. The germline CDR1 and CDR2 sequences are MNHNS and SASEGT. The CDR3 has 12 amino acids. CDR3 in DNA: TGTGCCAGCATGGCGGGTAATTCACCCCTCCACTTT. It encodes CASMAGNSPLHF.

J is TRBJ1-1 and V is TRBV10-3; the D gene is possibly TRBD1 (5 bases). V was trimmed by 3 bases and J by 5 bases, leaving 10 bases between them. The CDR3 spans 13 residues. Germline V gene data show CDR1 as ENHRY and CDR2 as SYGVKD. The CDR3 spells CAISDGGWTEAFF. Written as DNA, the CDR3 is TGTGCCATCAGTGATGGGGGATGGACTGAAGCTTTCTTT.